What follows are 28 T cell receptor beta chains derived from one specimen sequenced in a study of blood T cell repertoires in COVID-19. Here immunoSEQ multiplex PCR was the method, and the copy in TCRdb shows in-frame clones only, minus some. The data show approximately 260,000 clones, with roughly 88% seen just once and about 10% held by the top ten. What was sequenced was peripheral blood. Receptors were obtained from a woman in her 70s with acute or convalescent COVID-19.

The CDR3 here is CASSRERGGKGEQFF. The CDR3 coding sequence is TGTGCCAGCAGCCGCGAGCGGGGGGGCAAAGGTGAGCAGTTCTTC. The V and J genes are TRBV6-5 and TRBJ2-1; 10 bases agree with TRBD2. CDR3 length: 15 amino acids. V lost 6 bases, J lost 9 bases, and 11 bases stayed unmatched. The germline V gene encodes CDR1 MNHEY and CDR2 SVGAGI.

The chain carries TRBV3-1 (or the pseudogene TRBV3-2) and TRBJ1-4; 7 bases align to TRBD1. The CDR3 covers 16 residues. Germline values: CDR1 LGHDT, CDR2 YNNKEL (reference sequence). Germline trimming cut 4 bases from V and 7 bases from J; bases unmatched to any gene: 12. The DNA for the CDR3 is TGTGCCAGCAGCCCGAACAGGGGAGTAAGGGGTGAAAAACTGTTTTTT. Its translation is CASSPNRGVRGEKLFF.

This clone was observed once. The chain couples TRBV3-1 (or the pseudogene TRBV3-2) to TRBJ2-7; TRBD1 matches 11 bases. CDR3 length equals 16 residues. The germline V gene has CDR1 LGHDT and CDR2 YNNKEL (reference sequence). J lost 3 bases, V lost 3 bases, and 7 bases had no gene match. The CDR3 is CASSHVQGTGGYEQYF. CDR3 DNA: TGTGCCAGCAGCCACGTCCAGGGGACAGGGGGCTACGAGCAGTACTTC.

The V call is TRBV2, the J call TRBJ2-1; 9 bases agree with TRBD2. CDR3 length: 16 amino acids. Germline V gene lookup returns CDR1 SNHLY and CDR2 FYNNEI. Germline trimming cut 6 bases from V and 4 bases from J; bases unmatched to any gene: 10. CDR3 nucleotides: TGTGCCAGCAGGGACCAGCCAGCGGGGGGATACAATGAGCAGTTCTTC. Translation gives CASRDQPAGGYNEQFF.

The DNA of the CDR3 is TGTGCCAGCAGCCAAACTAGCGGGGGGTCAGACACCGGGGAGCTGTTTTTT. It codes for CASSQTSGGSDTGELFF. The chain is built from TRBV3-1 (or the pseudogene TRBV3-2) and TRBJ2-2, with 12 nucleotides matching TRBD2. The CDR3 spans 17 residues. V dropped 2 bases and J dropped 3; count of bases not matched to a gene: 4. Germline lookup yields CDR1 LGHDT and CDR2 YNNKEL (reference sequence).

CDR3 sequence: CASRNRDRGTDTQYF. The DNA for the CDR3 is TGTGCCAGCAGGAACCGGGACAGGGGCACAGATACGCAGTATTTT. The chain carries TRBV6-5 and TRBJ2-3, with 9 bases that match TRBD1. The CDR3 contains 15 residues. CDR1 is MNHEY and CDR2 is SVGAGI in the germline V gene. The trim removed 6 bases at V and 1 base at J, leaving 5 bases unmatched.

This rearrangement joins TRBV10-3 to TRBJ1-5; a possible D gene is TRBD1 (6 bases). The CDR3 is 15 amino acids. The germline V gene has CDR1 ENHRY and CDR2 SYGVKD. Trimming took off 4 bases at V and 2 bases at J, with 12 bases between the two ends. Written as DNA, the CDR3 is TGTGCCATCAGTGCCCCAGGGGACGGCAATCAGCCCCAGCATTTT. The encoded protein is CAISAPGDGNQPQHF.

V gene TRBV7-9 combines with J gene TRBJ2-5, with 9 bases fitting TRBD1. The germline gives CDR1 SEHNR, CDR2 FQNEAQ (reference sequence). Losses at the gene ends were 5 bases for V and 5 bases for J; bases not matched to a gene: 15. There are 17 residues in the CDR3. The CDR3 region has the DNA TGTGCCAGCAGCCCATCACTTCCGACAGGGGGAGAGGAGACCCAGTACTTC. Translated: CASSPSLPTGGEETQYF.

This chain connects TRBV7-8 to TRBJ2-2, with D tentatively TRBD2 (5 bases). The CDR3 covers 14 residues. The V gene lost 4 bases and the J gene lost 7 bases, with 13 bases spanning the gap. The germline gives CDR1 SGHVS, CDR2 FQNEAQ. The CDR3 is CASSSRGRDGELFF. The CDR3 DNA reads TGTGCCAGCAGCTCCCGAGGGCGAGACGGGGAGCTGTTTTTT.

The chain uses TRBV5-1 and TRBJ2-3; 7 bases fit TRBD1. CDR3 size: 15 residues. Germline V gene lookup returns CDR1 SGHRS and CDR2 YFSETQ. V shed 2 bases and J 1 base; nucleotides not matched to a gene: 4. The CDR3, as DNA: TGCGCCAGCAGCTTTGGACAGGAGGGCACAGATACGCAGTATTTT. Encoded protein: CASSFGQEGTDTQYF.

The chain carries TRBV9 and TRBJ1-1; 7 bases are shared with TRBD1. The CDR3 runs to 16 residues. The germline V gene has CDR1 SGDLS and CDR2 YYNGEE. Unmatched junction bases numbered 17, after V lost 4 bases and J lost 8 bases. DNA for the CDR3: TGTGCCAGCAGCCCCGAGAGGACAGGCCCCGGTATGGAAGCTTTCTTT. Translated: CASSPERTGPGMEAFF.

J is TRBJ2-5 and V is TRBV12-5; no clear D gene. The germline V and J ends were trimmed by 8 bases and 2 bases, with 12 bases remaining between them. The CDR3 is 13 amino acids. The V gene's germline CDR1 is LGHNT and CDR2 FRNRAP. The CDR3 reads CASQEPNQETQYF. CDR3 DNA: TGTGCTAGTCAGGAACCTAATCAAGAGACCCAGTACTTC.

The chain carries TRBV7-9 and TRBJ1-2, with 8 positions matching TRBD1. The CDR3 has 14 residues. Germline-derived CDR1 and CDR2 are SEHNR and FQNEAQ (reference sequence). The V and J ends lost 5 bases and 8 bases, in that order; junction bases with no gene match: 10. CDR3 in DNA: TGTGCCAGCAGCCCCTCGACAGGGGTGGGGGGCTACACCTTC. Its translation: CASSPSTGVGGYTF.

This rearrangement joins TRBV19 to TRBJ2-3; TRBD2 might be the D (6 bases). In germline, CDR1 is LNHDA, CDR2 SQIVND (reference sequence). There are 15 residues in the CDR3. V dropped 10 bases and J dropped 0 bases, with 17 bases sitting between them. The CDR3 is CATRVADYSTDTQYF. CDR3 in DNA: TGTGCCACTAGAGTAGCGGACTACAGCACAGATACGCAGTATTTT.

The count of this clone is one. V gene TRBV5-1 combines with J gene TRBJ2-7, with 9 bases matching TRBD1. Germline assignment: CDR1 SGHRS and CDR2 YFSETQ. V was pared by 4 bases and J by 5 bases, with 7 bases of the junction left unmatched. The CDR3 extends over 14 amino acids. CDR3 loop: CASSAGQGNHEQYF. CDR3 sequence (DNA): TGCGCCAGCAGCGCGGGACAGGGCAACCACGAGCAGTACTTC.

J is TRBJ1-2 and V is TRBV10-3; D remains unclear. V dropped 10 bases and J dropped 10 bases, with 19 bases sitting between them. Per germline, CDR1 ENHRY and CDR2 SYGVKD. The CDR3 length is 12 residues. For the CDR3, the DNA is TGTGCCACTCCCACGTCGTTAGCAGACTACACCTTC. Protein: CATPTSLADYTF.

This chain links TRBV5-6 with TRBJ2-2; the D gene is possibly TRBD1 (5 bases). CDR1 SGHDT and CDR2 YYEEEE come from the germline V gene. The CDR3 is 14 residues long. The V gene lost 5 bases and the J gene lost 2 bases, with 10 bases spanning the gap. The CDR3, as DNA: TGTGCCAGCAGGCGGACACTAAACACCGGGGAGCTGTTTTTT. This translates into CASRRTLNTGELFF.

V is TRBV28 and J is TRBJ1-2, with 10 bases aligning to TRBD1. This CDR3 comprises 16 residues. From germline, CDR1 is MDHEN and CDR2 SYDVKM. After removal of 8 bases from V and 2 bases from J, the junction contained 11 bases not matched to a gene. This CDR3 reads CASLPGQGRRNYGYTF. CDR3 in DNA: TGTGCCAGCCTTCCGGGACAGGGGCGCAGAAACTATGGCTACACCTTC.

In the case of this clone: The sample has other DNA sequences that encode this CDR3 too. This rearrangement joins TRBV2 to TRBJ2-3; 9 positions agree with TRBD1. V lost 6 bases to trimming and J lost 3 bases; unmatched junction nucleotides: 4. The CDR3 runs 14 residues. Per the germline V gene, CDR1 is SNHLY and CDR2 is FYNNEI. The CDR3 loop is CASSWGQGTDTQYF. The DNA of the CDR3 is TGTGCCAGCAGCTGGGGACAGGGAACAGATACGCAGTATTTT.

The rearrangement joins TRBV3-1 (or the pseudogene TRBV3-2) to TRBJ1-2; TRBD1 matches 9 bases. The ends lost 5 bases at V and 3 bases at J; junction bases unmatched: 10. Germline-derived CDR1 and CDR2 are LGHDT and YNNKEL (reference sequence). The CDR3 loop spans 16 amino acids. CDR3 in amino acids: CASSFSLTGGDYGYTF. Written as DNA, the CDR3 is TGTGCCAGCAGCTTTTCCCTAACAGGGGGCGACTATGGCTACACCTTC.

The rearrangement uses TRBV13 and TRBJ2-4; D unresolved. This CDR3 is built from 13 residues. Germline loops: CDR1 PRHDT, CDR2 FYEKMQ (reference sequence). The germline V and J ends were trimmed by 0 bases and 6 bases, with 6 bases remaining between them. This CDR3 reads CASSLGGRNIQYF. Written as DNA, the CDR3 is TGTGCCAGCAGCTTAGGGGGCCGAAACATTCAGTACTTC.

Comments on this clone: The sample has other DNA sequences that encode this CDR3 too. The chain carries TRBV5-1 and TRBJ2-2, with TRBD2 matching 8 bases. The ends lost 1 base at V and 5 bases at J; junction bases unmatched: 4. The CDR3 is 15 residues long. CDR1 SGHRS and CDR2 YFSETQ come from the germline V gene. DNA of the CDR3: TGCGCCAGCAGCTTGACTAGCGGTGTTACCGGGGAGCTGTTTTTT. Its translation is CASSLTSGVTGELFF.

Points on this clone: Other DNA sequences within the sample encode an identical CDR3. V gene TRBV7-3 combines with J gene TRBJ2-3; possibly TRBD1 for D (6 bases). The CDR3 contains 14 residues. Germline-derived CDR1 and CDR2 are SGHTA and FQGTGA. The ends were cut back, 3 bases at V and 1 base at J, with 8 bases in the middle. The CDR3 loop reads CASSLNRGTDTQYF. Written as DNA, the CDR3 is TGTGCCAGCAGCTTGAACAGGGGCACAGATACGCAGTATTTT.

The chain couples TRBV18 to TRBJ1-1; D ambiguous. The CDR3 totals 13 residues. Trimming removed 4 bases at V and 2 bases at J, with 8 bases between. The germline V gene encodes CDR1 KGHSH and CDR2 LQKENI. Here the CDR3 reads CASSLEENTEAFF. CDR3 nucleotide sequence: TGTGCCAGCTCACTGGAGGAAAACACTGAAGCTTTCTTT.

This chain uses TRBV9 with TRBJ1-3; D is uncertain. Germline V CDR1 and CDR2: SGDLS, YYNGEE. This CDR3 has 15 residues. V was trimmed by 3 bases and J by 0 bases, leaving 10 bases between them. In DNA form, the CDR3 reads TGTGCCAGCAGCGCCCACGGTGCCTCTGGAAACACCATATATTTT. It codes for CASSAHGASGNTIYF. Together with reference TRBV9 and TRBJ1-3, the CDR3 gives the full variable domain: DSGVTQTPKHLITATGQRVTLRCSPRSGDLSVYWYQQSLDQGLQFLIQYYNGEERAKGNILERFSAQQFPDLHSELNLSSLELGDSALYFCASSAHGASGNTIYFGEGSWLTVV.

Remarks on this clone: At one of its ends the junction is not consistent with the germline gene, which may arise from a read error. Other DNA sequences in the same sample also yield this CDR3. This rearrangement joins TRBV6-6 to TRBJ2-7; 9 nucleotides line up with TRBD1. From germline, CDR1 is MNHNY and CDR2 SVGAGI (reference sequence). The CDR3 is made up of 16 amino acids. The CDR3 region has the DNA TGTGCCAGCAGTTACTACCCCGGACAGGGGCCGAGGGAGCAGTACTTT. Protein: CASSYYPGQGPREQYF.

The DNA for the CDR3 is TGCGCCAGCAGCGGGCCTACTAGTGTCTCCTACGAGCAGTACTTC. It encodes CASSGPTSVSYEQYF. This chain links TRBV5-1 with TRBJ2-7; possible D gene TRBD2, 5 bases. V lost 4 bases and J lost 0, with 14 bases in between. CDR3 length: 15 amino acids. Germline CDR1 reads SGHRS; CDR2 reads YFSETQ.

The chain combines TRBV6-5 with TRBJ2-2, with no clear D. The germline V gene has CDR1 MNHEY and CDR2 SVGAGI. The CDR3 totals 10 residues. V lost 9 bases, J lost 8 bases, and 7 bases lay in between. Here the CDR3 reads CASRSGELFF. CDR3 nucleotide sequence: TGTGCCAGTCGGTCGGGGGAGCTGTTTTTT.